These T cell receptor beta chains were read from a single sample in a study of shared clonotypes between healthy human individuals. Using immunoSEQ multiplex PCR, the repertoire was profiled, and TCRdb retains in-frame clones only, with some absent. The sample lists about 2.4 million clones, over 85% occurring once. Source material: naive CD4+ T cells from PBMCs. Source of these receptors: a man aged 18-30 years in good health. Some clones in this sample may be carry-over from other donors' samples. CDR3s include the opening cysteine and the closing phenylalanine or tryptophan. The D gene is left open where the match is weak. Rows may omit the clone size; those that give it use once, few, many or a size class.

abundance	d_gene	v_gene	j_gene	CDR3nt	CDR3aa
-	-	TRBV25-1	TRBJ1-3	TGTGCCAGCAGTGAATATTGGGGGGGAACTGGAAACACCATATATTTT	CASSEYWGGTGNTIYF
-	TRBD2	TRBV7-8	TRBJ2-7	TGTGCCAGCAGCTTGGGACTAGCGGGAAACTACGAGCAGTACTTC	CASSLGLAGNYEQYF
-	TRBD1	TRBV7-2	TRBJ1-2	TGTGCCAGCAGCTTAACAGGGGACTATGGCTACACCTTC	CASSLTGDYGYTF
-	-	TRBV11-2	TRBJ2-7	TGTGCCAGCAGCTTACTGGGGGTCCGGTACGAGCAGTACTTC	CASSLLGVRYEQYF
once	TRBD2	TRBV5-1	TRBJ2-7	TGCGCCAGCAGCTTGGGGGCTAGCGGATACTCCTACGAGCAGTACTTC	CASSLGASGYSYEQYF
-	-	TRBV2	TRBJ2-2	TGTGCCAGCAGGGCGGTAGCGTCATGGACCGGGGAGCTGTTTTTT	CASRAVASWTGELFF
-	TRBD1	TRBV28	TRBJ1-2	TGTGCCAGCAGCTTACAGGGGGTTGCTGGCTACACCTTC	CASSLQGVAGYTF
-	-	TRBV18	TRBJ2-1	TGTGCCAGCTCACCACCGTCGATGAATGAGCAGTTCTTC	CASSPPSMNEQFF
-	-	TRBV6-6	TRBJ2-3	TGTGCCAGCATCAGCCCCGGCACAGATACGCAGTATTTT	CASISPGTDTQYF
-	TRBD2	TRBV5-1	TRBJ2-7	TGCGCCAGCAGCCCTACTAGCGGGCGGAGCTCCTACGAGCAGTACTTC	CASSPTSGRSSYEQYF
-	TRBD2	TRBV5-1	TRBJ2-7	TGCGCCAGCAGAAGACTAGCGGGCACCTACGAGCAGTACTTC	CASRRLAGTYEQYF
-	-	TRBV14	TRBJ1-1	TGTGCCAGCAGCCAAGCTTTGGGGCGGGAAAGCACTGAAGCTTTCTTT	CASSQALGRESTEAFF
-	TRBD2	TRBV7-2	TRBJ2-1	TGTGCCAGCAGCGGGGGGACTAGCGGGAGGGGTTACAATGAGCAGTTCTTC	CASSGGTSGRGYNEQFF
once	TRBD1	TRBV18	TRBJ2-4	TGTGCCAGCTCACCACCAGGGACAGGGAAAAACATTCAGTACTTC	CASSPPGTGKNIQYF
-	-	TRBV6-5	TRBJ1-5	TGTGCCAGCAAGGTGTGGGGGCCCAATCAGCCCCAGCATTTT	CASKVWGPNQPQHF
-	TRBD2	TRBV7-2	TRBJ2-5	TGTGCCAGCAGCCCAAGGGGACTATGGTTTGGCGCAGAGACCCAGTACTTC	CASSPRGLWFGAETQYF
-	-	TRBV7-2	TRBJ1-5	TGTGCCAGCGGCCGGTGGGGGGCAAGCAATCAGCCCCAGCATTTT	CASGRWGASNQPQHF
few	TRBD1	TRBV19	TRBJ1-2	TGTGCCAGTAGTATAGTCGACAGGGTCTATGGCTACACCTTC	CASSIVDRVYGYTF
-	-	TRBV5-1	TRBJ1-3	TGCGCCAGCAGCCTGGGACCGATCTCTGGAAACACCATATATTTT	CASSLGPISGNTIYF
-	TRBD2	TRBV18	TRBJ2-5	TGTGCCAGCTCATCGTTAGCGGGAGTTATAGAAGGACAAGAGACCCAGTACTTC	CASSSLAGVIEGQETQYF
once	TRBD1	TRBV5-1	TRBJ1-1	TGCGCCAGCAGCTTGATTCAGGGGGTGAACACTGAAGCTTTCTTT	CASSLIQGVNTEAFF
-	-	TRBV9	TRBJ1-3	TGTGCCAGCAGCGTAGAGGGACTGTTCTCTGGAAACACCATATATTTT	CASSVEGLFSGNTIYF
-	-	TRBV30	TRBJ2-7	TGTGCCTGGCAAGCGGCAGAATTAACGAGCTACGAGCAGTACTTC	CAWQAAELTSYEQYF
-	-	TRBV2	TRBJ1-2	TGTGCCAGCAGTGCGTCTGTGGTTAGCTATGGCTACACCTTC	CASSASVVSYGYTF
once	TRBD1	TRBV19	TRBJ2-7	TGTGCCAGTAGTATAGCATGGACAGGGGCCTACGAGCAGTACTTC	CASSIAWTGAYEQYF
-	-	TRBV7-3	TRBJ2-2	TGTGCCAGCAGCTTACAAAGTAGCCACAACACCGGGGAGCTGTTTTTT	CASSLQSSHNTGELFF
-	-	TRBV5-6	TRBJ2-5	TGTGCCAGCAGCTTGTCGCAACGGGCAGGGGGGCATCGGTGGGAGACCCAGTACTTC	CASSLSQRAGGHRWETQYF
-	TRBD1	TRBV5-1	TRBJ1-5	TGCGCCAGCAGCTTGGGACAGGGGGATCAGCCCCAGCATTTT	CASSLGQGDQPQHF
-	TRBD1	TRBV27	TRBJ1-2	TGTGCCAGCAGTTTCTCCTCCGGGACAGGGAGTAACTATGGCTACACCTTC	CASSFSSGTGSNYGYTF
-	-	TRBV28	TRBJ1-1	TGTGCCAGCAGCCCAGGGAGCGGTGCACCGGGACCAACTTTCTTT	CASSPGSGAPGPTFF
-	-	TRBV7-3	TRBJ2-3	TGTGCCAGCAGCTTATTGGGACCTGGCACAGATACGCAGTATTTT	CASSLLGPGTDTQYF
-	TRBD1	TRBV19	TRBJ1-5	TGTGCCAGTAGTACTTCCCAGGGGGCTGGCCAGCCCCAGCATTTT	CASSTSQGAGQPQHF
-	TRBD2	TRBV5-4	TRBJ2-2	TGTGCCAGCAGCCACCCCGCTAGCGGGAGGGTGTCCGGGGAGCTGTTTTTT	CASSHPASGRVSGELFF
-	TRBD2	TRBV28	TRBJ2-7	TGTGCCAGCAGTAAACTAGCGGGAGGGAGCTCCTACGAGCAGTACTTC	CASSKLAGGSSYEQYF
-	-	TRBV6-5	TRBJ1-2	TGTGCCAGCGGAGAGGGGTCGGGTTATGGCTACACCTTC	CASGEGSGYGYTF
once	-	TRBV11-1	TRBJ2-1	TGTGCCAGCAGCTTCAGCGGACACCCTCTGGGAGATGAGCAGTTCTTC	CASSFSGHPLGDEQFF
-	TRBD1	TRBV9	TRBJ2-7	TGTGCCAGCAGCGCCGGAGGACAGGTTGTCCCCGAGCAGTACTTC	CASSAGGQVVPEQYF
-	TRBD1	TRBV28	TRBJ1-2	TGTGCCACGAAACCCGGGACAGGGGGCGGTGGCTACACCTTC	CATKPGTGGGGYTF
-	TRBD2	TRBV7-2	TRBJ2-2	TGTGCCAGCAGCTTATTTGCCCTAGGCGGGAGAGGTACCGGGGAGCTGTTTTTT	CASSLFALGGRGTGELFF
-	-	TRBV7-2	TRBJ2-7	TGTGCCAGCAGCTCTGGGTGGACAGAGACCTACGAGCAGTACTTC	CASSSGWTETYEQYF
-	TRBD2	TRBV10-3	TRBJ2-7	TGTGCCACCACTAGCGGGAGCGGGGAGCAGTACTTC	CATTSGSGEQYF
-	-	TRBV30	TRBJ1-5	TGTGCCTGGAGTGCCTACGAGGGTGCAAACAAAGTGGCCCCAGCATTT	CAWSAYEGANKVAPAF
-	TRBD1	TRBV14	TRBJ1-2	TGTGCCAGCAGCCAAGCCGGGACAGGGGGTATCGGCTACACCTTC	CASSQAGTGGIGYTF
-	TRBD2	TRBV5-1	TRBJ2-5	TGCGCCAGCAGCTTGGGACTAGCGGGAGGTGGGGAGACCCAGTACTTC	CASSLGLAGGGETQYF
-	TRBD2	TRBV28	TRBJ2-1	TGTGCCAGCAGTTTTACTAGCGGGAGGTCTGAGCAGTTCTTC	CASSFTSGRSEQFF
-	-	TRBV7-9	TRBJ2-5	TGTGCCAGCAGCTCCGGTCCACAAGAGACCCAGTACTTC	CASSSGPQETQYF
-	TRBD2	TRBV15	TRBJ2-3	TGTGCCACCAGCAGAGTAGGGACTAGCGGTGATACGCAGTATTTT	CATSRVGTSGDTQYF
-	TRBD1	TRBV4-1	TRBJ1-2	TGCGCCAGCAGCCCATTTGGCGGGGACAGCGAGGGTGGCTATGGCTACACCTTC	CASSPFGGDSEGGYGYTF
-	-	TRBV30	TRBJ1-2	TGTGCCTGGAGTGTCGGCAGGGAGGGCTACACCTTC	CAWSVGREGYTF
-	-	TRBV2	TRBJ1-1	TGTGCCAGTATCAGAGACATGAACACTGAAGCTTTCTTT	CASIRDMNTEAFF
-	TRBD1	TRBV29-1	TRBJ2-3	TGCAGCGTTGAAGGTGGCAGGGGCTTAGGGGGCGATACGCAGTATTTT	CSVEGGRGLGGDTQYF
-	-	TRBV14	TRBJ2-3	TGTGCCAGCAGCGCTGGGGATACGCAGTATTTT	CASSAGDTQYF
-	-	TRBV7-9	TRBJ2-5	TGTGCCGGGTCCAGGGGATCGGTGGAGACCCAGTACTTC	CAGSRGSVETQYF
-	-	TRBV5-4	TRBJ2-3	TGTGCCAGCAGCCCGGGGGCTAGCACAGATACGCAGTATTTT	CASSPGASTDTQYF
-	-	TRBV19	TRBJ2-4	TGTGCCAGTAGTACTCGCGGGGTAGACGCCAAAAACATTCAGTACTTC	CASSTRGVDAKNIQYF
-	-	TRBV9	TRBJ2-1	TGTGCCAGCAGCCCACGACTAGGTTCCTACAATGAGCAGTTCTTC	CASSPRLGSYNEQFF
-	TRBD1	TRBV12-5	TRBJ1-1	TGTGCTAGTGGCACCCGGGACAGCCGGAACACTGAAGCTTTCTTT	CASGTRDSRNTEAFF
-	-	TRBV6-1	TRBJ2-2	TGTGCCAGCAGTGTCCCGGCGGGGGCCGCCGGGGAGCTGTTTTTT	CASSVPAGAAGELFF
once	-	TRBV6-5	TRBJ2-7	TGTGCCAGCAGGAACCGGGACAATATCTACGAGCAGTACTTC	CASRNRDNIYEQYF